These T cell receptor beta chains were read from a single sample in a study of breast tumors, draining lymph nodes, adjacent tissues. TCRdb reprocessed the multiplex PCR reads via MiXCR and lists one record per CDR3 protein. This table holds 140,000 or so distinct CDR3 sequences, 32% found once. The sequencing sample was made of axillary lymph node tissue. All receptors derive from a female donor with breast cancer. Some clones in this sample may be carry-over from other donors' samples. The CDR3 runs from the conserved cysteine through the conserved F or W. The D gene is left open where the match is weak. Some rows mark clone size as missing; the rest say once, few, many or name a class of expanded clone.

J | V | D | size | DNA | CDR3
TRBJ2-3 | TRBV24-1 | TRBD1 | many | TGTGCCACCAGTGATTCCAGGGGGCTGATAAGCACAGATACGCAGTATTTT | CATSDSRGLISTDTQYF
TRBJ2-1 | TRBV15 | NA | NA | TGTGCCACCAGCAGGCCGGGACATCAATACAATGAGCAGTTCTTC | CATSRPGHQYNEQFF
TRBJ1-4 | TRBV10-3 | NA | many | TGTGCCATCAGTGGGAACGACGAAAAACTGTTTTTT | CAISGNDEKLFF
TRBJ2-1 | TRBV20-1 | NA | many | TGCAGTGCTAGGGGCAAATACGATGAGCAGTTCTTC | CSARGKYDEQFF
TRBJ2-3 | TRBV15 | NA | medium-sized | TGTGCCACCAGCGGACAAGGTGGTGATACGCAGTATTTT | CATSGQGGDTQYF
TRBJ1-4 | TRBV7-9 | NA | many | TGTGCCAGCAGCCCCAAGGGAGGGAATGAAAAACTGTTTTTT | CASSPKGGNEKLFF
TRBJ2-5 | TRBV7-9 | NA | NA | TGTGCCAGCAGCTTAGTCCATCACAACTTTGGTAACCAAGAGACCCAGTGCTTC | CASSLVHHNFGNQETQCF
TRBJ1-3 | TRBV7-2 | NA | many | TGTGCCAGCAGCCCCTCCGGGGGCCCTGGAAACACCATATATTTT | CASSPSGGPGNTIYF
TRBJ1-2 | TRBV6-2/TRBV6-3 | NA | many | TGTGCCAGCAGATTGGGACACTCCTATGGCTACACCTTC | CASRLGHSYGYTF
TRBJ2-3 | TRBV20-1 | TRBD2 | many | TGCAGTGCGCCGAGACTAGCGGGAAGCACAGATACGCAGTATTTT | CSAPRLAGSTDTQYF
TRBJ2-1 | TRBV20-1 | NA | many | TGCAGTGCTCCAGAGGGGGGCGTGACTAGATACAATGAGCAGTTCTTC | CSAPEGGVTRYNEQFF
TRBJ2-5 | TRBV18 | NA | many | TGTGCCAGCTCACCCGACCAAGGAGGGTCCGAGACCCAGTACTTC | CASSPDQGGSETQYF
TRBJ2-3 | TRBV2 | NA | NA | TGTGCCAGCAGTGAGGGCAAGCGGCTCACAGATACGCAGTATTTT | CASSEGKRLTDTQYF
TRBJ2-5 | TRBV19 | NA | many | TGTGCCAGTAGTATGGCCGACAGTACCGCGGAGACCCAGTACTTC | CASSMADSTAETQYF
TRBJ2-3 | TRBV7-2 | TRBD2 | many | TGTGCCAGCAGCTTAGGTAGCGGGGGGGCAGATACGCAGTATTTT | CASSLGSGGADTQYF
TRBJ1-1 | TRBV5-1 | NA | few | TGCGCCAGCAGTGCCAGCGGGAACACTGACGCTTTCTTT | CASSASGNTDAFF
TRBJ1-2 | TRBV20-1 | NA | many | TGCAGTGCTCTTGGGACACAGAACTATGGCTACACCTTC | CSALGTQNYGYTF
TRBJ2-7 | TRBV19 | NA | many | TGTGCCAGTAGTATCCGGGGCGCGCGAGGCGAGCAGTACTTC | CASSIRGARGEQYF
TRBJ2-1 | TRBV28 | NA | few | TGTGCCAGCAGTTCTCCGGGAAATCCCTACAATGAGCAGTTCTTC | CASSSPGNPYNEQFF
TRBJ1-2 | TRBV5-5 | NA | many | TGTGCCAGCAGCCTGGGTGGTTTGGCCTATGGCTACACCTTC | CASSLGGLAYGYTF
TRBJ2-3 | TRBV5-1 | TRBD1 | many | TGCGCCAGCAGCTCTGGACAGGCGAGGGGCACAGATACGCAGTATTTT | CASSSGQARGTDTQYF
TRBJ2-3 | TRBV5-1 | NA | many | TGCGCCAGCAGCCAGTCGGACCCCCACACAGATACGCAGTATTTT | CASSQSDPHTDTQYF
TRBJ1-1 | TRBV10-3 | NA | NA | TGTGCCATCAGTGAGTCCCAGTTCGGGGGGCGAACGGGTGAAGCTTTCTTT | CAISESQFGGRTGEAFF
TRBJ2-5 | TRBV5-1 | TRBD2 | many | TGCGCCAGCAGCGGGGGACTAGCGGGGGGGCCAGAGACCCAGTACTTC | CASSGGLAGGPETQYF
TRBJ2-5 | TRBV6-6 | TRBD2 | NA | TGTGCCAGCAGCCGCGGGGGGAAGACCCAGTACTTC | CASSRGGKTQYF
TRBJ2-2 | TRBV2 | TRBD2 | NA | TGTGCCAGCAGTGATTCGGGACTAGCGAACACCGGGGAGCTGTTTTTT | CASSDSGLANTGELFF
TRBJ1-2 | TRBV6-2/TRBV6-3 | TRBD1 | many | TGTGCCAGCAGTCGGGGACAGGCTGTTTATGGCTACACCTTC | CASSRGQAVYGYTF
TRBJ2-1 | TRBV27 | TRBD2 | NA | TGTGCCAGTTCCGGGACTAGCGCCTATTACAATGAGCAGTTCTTC | CASSGTSAYYNEQFF
TRBJ2-3 | TRBV24-1 | NA | NA | TGTGCCACCAGGGAAGATAGAGATCGGGGTGAGCAGTATTTT | CATREDRDRGEQYF
TRBJ1-4 | TRBV9 | NA | many | TGTGCCAGCAGCCGAACTCGGGCAGCCACCACGGTGCTGTTTTTT | CASSRTRAATTVLFF
TRBJ2-1 | TRBV25-1 | TRBD1 | many | TGTGCCAGCAGCGCCGGGACAGGGAGGGATGAGCAGTTCTTC | CASSAGTGRDEQFF
TRBJ2-7 | TRBV6-1 | NA | NA | TGTGCCAGCAGTCAAGCGCTGGGCCGCTACGAGCAGTACTTC | CASSQALGRYEQYF
TRBJ2-1 | TRBV7-6 | TRBD2 | many | TGTGCCAGCAGCCTGCACGGGACTAGCGGGGTCTCCTACAATGAGCAGTTCTTC | CASSLHGTSGVSYNEQFF
TRBJ2-2 | TRBV6-4 | NA | NA | TGTGCCAGCAGTCACCAAGGGCCCCCCGGGGAGCTGTTTTTT | CASSHQGPPGELFF
TRBJ2-3 | TRBV12-3/TRBV12-4 | NA | NA | TGTGCCAACCAGGGGGGTCAGTTAGATACGCAGTATTTT | CANQGGQLDTQYF
TRBJ2-5 | TRBV2 | TRBD2 | NA | TGTGCCAGCAGTTCCGGGGGGGCTGAGACCCAGTACTTC | CASSSGGAETQYF
TRBJ1-2 | TRBV12-3/TRBV12-4 | NA | NA | TGTGCCAGCAGTAACACGGGGGGCTTC | CASSNTGGF
TRBJ2-6 | TRBV5-1 | NA | NA | TGCGCCAGCAGCTGGGCGGGGAGTGCCAACGTCCTGACTTTC | CASSWAGSANVLTF
TRBJ2-2 | TRBV20-1 | TRBD1 | many | TGCAGTGCTAGAGATCGCCCCGGGACAGCGAACACCGGGGAGCTGTTTTTT | CSARDRPGTANTGELFF
TRBJ2-7 | TRBV5-1 | NA | NA | TGCGCCAGCAGCGAGGACGGGTCCTACGAGCAGTACTTC | CASSEDGSYEQYF
TRBJ1-2 | TRBV6-6 | TRBD1 | few | TGTGCCAGCAGTCCCAGACAGGGGGGTGGGGCAAACTATGGCTACACCTTC | CASSPRQGGGANYGYTF
TRBJ2-1 | TRBV12-3/TRBV12-4 | NA | NA | TGTGCCAGCAGTCGGGGACAAAGCAAAACCTACAATGAGCAGTTCTTC | CASSRGQSKTYNEQFF
TRBJ2-5 | TRBV7-9 | TRBD2 | NA | TGTGCCAGCAGTCCAACCGGGACTAGCGGGGGGCAAAAAGAGACCCAGTACTTC | CASSPTGTSGGQKETQYF
TRBJ2-7 | TRBV7-8 | NA | many | TGTGCCAGCAGCTTCGGGTCTACCTACGAGCAGTACTTC | CASSFGSTYEQYF
TRBJ2-5 | TRBV3-1 | NA | many | TGTGCCAGCAGCCAGGGGACCTGGGAGACCCAGTACTTC | CASSQGTWETQYF
TRBJ2-5 | TRBV4-1 | TRBD2 | many | TGCGCCAGCAGCCAAGCCGAAGGCGGGGGGAAAGAGACCCAGTACTTC | CASSQAEGGGKETQYF
TRBJ2-7 | TRBV20-1 | NA | many | TGCAGTGCTATTCAGCAATACGAGCAGTACTTC | CSAIQQYEQYF
TRBJ2-3 | TRBV10-3 | TRBD2 | many | TGTGCCATCAGGACTAGCGGGGGGGGCAAAGATACGCAGTATTTT | CAIRTSGGGKDTQYF
TRBJ1-1 | TRBV5-5 | NA | NA | TGTGCCAGCAGCTTGGGTGACGTTTCACCGGCTTTCTTT | CASSLGDVSPAFF
TRBJ2-1 | TRBV5-1 | NA | many | TGCGCCAGCAGCTTGGGTGGGTTCAACAATGAGCAGTTCTTC | CASSLGGFNNEQFF
TRBJ1-1 | TRBV6-6 | NA | NA | TGTGCCAGCAGTACCTTGGACACTGAAGCTTTCTTT | CASSTLDTEAFF
TRBJ1-4 | TRBV5-8 | NA | many | TGTGCCAGCAGCTTGGGTGTCGGGTTTCGAGAAAAACTGTTTTTT | CASSLGVGFREKLFF
TRBJ1-2 | TRBV5-1 | TRBD1 | NA | TGCGCCAGCAACCCGGGACAGGGGCCTGGCTACACCTTC | CASNPGQGPGYTF
TRBJ2-1 | TRBV5-4 | TRBD1 | many | TGTGCCAGCAGCTCCTCCACAGGGGGTGCCTACAATGAGCAGTTCTTC | CASSSSTGGAYNEQFF
TRBJ2-1 | TRBV7-6 | TRBD2 | many | TGTGCCAGCAGCTTACCTAGCGGAAGCTCCTACAATGAGCAGTTCTTC | CASSLPSGSSYNEQFF
TRBJ2-3 | TRBV9 | TRBD1 | many | TGTGCCAGCAGCCCAAGACAGGGATTAGGTGCAGATACGCAGTATTTT | CASSPRQGLGADTQYF
TRBJ1-5 | TRBV6-5 | NA | NA | TGTGCCAGCACCAGACCCGGGGGACGCAATCAGCCCCAGCATTTT | CASTRPGGRNQPQHF
TRBJ2-3 | TRBV20-1 | NA | many | TGCAGTGCAACAAAGTCCCCAGATACGCAGTATTTT | CSATKSPDTQYF
TRBJ1-6 | TRBV6-2/TRBV6-3 | NA | many | TGTGCCAGCGGGCCGGGAGGGCCCCTCCACTTT | CASGPGGPLHF
TRBJ2-1 | TRBV19 | TRBD1 | many | TGTGCCAGTAGTAGAAGGACAGGCTCTCCTACCTACAATGAGCAGTTCTTC | CASSRRTGSPTYNEQFF